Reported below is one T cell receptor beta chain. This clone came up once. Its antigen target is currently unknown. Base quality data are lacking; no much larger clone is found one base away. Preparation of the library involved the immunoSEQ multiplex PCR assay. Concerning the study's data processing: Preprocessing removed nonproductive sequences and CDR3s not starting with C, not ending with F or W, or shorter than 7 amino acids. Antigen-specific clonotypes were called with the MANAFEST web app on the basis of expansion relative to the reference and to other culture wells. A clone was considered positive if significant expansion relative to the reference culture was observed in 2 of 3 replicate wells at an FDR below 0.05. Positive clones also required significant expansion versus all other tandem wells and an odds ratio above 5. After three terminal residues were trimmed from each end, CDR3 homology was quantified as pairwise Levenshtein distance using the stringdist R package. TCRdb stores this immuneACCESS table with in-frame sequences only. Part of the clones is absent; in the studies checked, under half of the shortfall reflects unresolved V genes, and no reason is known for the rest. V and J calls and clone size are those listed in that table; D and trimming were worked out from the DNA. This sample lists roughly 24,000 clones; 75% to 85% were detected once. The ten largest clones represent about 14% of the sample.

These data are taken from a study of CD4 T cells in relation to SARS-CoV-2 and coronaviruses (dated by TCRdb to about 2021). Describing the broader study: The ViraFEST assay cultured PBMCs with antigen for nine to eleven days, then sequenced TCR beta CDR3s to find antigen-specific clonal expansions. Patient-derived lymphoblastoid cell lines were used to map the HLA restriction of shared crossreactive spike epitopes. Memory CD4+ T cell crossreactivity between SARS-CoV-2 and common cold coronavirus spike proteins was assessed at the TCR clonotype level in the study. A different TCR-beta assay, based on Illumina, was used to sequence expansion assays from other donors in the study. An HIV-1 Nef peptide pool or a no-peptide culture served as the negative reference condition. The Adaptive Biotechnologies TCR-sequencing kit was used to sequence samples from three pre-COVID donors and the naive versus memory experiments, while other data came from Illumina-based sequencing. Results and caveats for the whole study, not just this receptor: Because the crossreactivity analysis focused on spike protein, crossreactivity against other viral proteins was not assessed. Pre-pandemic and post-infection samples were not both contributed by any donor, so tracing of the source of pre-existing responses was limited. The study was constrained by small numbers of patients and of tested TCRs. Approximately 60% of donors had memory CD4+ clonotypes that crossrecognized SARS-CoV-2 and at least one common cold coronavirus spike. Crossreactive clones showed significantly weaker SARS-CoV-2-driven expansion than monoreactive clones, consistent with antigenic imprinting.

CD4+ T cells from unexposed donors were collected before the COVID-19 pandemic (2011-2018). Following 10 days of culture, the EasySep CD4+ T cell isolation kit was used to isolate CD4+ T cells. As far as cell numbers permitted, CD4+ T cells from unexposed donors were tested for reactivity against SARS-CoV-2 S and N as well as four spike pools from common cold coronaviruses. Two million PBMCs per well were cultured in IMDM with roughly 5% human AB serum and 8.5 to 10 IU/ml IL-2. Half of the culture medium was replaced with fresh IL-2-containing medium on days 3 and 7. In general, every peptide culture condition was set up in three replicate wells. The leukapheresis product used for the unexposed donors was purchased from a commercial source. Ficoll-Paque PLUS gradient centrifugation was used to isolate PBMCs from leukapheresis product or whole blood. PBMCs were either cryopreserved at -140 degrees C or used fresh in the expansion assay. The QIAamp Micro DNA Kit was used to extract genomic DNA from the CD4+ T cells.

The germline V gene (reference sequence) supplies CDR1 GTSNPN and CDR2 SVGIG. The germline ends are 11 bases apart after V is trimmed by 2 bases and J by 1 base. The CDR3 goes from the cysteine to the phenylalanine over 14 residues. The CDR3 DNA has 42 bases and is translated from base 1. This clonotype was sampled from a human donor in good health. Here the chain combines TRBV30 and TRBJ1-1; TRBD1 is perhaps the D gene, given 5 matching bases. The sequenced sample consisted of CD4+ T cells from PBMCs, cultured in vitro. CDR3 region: CAWSSPGRNTEAFF. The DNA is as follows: TGTGCCTGGAGTAGCCCAGGGAGGAACACTGAAGCTTTCTTT.